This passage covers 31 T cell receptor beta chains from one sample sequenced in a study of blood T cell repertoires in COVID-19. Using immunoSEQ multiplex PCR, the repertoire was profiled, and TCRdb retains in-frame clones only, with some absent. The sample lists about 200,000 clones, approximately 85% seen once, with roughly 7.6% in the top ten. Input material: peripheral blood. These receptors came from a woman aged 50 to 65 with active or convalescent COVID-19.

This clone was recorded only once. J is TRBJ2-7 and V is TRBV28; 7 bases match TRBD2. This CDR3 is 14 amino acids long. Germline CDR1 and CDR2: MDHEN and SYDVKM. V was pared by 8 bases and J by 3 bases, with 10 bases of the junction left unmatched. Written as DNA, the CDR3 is TGTGCCAGCTGCGGCGGGAGTAATTTCTACGAGCAGTACTTC. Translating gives CASCGGSNFYEQYF.

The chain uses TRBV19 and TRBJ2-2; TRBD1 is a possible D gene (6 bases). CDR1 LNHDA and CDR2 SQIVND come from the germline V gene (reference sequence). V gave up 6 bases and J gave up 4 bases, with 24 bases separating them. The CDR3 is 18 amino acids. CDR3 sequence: CASSHLLQGSLGTGELFF. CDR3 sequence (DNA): TGTGCCAGTAGCCATCTATTACAGGGATCATTAGGCACCGGGGAGCTGTTTTTT.

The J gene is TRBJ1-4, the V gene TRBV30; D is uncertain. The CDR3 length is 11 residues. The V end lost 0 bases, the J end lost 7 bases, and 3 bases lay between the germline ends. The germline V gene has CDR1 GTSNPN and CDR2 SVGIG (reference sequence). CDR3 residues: CAWSVFEKLFF. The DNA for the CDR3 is TGTGCCTGGAGTGTCTTTGAAAAACTGTTTTTT.

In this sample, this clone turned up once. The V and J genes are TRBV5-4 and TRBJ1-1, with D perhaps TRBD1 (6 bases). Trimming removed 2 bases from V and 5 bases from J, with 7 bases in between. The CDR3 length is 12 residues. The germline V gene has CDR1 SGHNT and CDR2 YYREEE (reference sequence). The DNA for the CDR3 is TGTGCCAGCAGCTTTACAGGGACTGAAGCTTTCTTT. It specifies CASSFTGTEAFF. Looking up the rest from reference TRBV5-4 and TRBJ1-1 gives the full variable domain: ETGVTQSPTHLIKTRGQQVTLRCSSQSGHNTVSWYQQALGQGPQFIFQYYREEENGRGNFPPRFSGLQFPNYSSELNVNALELDDSALYLCASSFTGTEAFFGQGTRLTVV.

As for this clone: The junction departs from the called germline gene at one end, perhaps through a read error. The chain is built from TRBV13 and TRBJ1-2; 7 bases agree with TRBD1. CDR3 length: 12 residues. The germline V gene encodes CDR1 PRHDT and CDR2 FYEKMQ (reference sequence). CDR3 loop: CASSLGTAGYTF. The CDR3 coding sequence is TGTGCCAGCAGCCTAGGGACAGCGGGCTACACCTTC.

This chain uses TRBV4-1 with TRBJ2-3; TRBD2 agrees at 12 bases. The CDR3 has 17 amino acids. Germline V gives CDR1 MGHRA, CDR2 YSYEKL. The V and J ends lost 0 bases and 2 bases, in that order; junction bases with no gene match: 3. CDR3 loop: CASSQDASGGATDTQYF. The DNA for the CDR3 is TGCGCCAGCAGCCAAGATGCTAGCGGGGGGGCCACAGATACGCAGTATTTT.

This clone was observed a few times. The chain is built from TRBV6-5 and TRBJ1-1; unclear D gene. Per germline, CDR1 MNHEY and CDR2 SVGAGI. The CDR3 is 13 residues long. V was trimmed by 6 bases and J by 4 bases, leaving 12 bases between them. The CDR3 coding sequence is TGTGCCAGCAGCCCGGGTGGTGTCACTGAAGCTTTCTTT. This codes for CASSPGGVTEAFF.

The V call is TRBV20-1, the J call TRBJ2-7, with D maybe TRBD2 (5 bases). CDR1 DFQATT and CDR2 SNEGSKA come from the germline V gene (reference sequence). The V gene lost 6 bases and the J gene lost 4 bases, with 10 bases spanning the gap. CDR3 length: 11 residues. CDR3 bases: TGCAGTGCGGAGGTGGGGTACGAGCAGTACTTC. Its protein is CSAEVGYEQYF.

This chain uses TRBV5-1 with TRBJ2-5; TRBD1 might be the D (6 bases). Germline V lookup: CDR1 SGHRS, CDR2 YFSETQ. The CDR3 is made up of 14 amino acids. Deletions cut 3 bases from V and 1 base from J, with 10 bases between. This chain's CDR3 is CASSSGDTQETQYF. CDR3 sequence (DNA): TGCGCCAGCAGCTCAGGGGACACCCAAGAGACCCAGTACTTC.

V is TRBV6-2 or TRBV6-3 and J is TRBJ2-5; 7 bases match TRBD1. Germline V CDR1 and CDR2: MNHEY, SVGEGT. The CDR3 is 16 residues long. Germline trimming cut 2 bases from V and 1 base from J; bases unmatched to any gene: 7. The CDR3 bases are TGTGCCAGCAGTTACGAAGGACAGGAGCCCCAAGAGACCCAGTACTTC. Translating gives CASSYEGQEPQETQYF.

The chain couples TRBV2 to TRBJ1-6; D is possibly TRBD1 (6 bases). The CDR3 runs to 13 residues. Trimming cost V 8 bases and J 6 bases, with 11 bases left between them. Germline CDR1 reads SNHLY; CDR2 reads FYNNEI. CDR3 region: CASPRDINSPLHF. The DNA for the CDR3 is TGTGCCAGCCCCAGGGACATTAATTCACCCCTCCACTTT. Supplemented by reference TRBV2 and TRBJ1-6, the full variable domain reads EPEVTQTPSHQVTQMGQEVILRCVPISNHLYFYWYRQILGQKVEFLVSFYNNEISEKSEIFDDQFSVERPDGSNFTLKIRSTKLEDSAMYFCASPRDINSPLHFGNGTRLTVT.

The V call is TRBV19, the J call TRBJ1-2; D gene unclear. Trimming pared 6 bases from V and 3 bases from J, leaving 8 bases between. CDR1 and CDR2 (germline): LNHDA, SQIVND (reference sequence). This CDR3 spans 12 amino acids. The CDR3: CASSLTDYGYTF. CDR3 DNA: TGTGCCAGTAGCCTAACAGACTATGGCTACACCTTC. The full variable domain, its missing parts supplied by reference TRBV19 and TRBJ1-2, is DGGITQSPKYLFRKEGQNVTLSCEQNLNHDAMYWYRQDPGQGLRLIYYSQIVNDFQKGDIAEGYSVSREKKESFPLTVTSAQKNPTAFYLCASSLTDYGYTFGSGTRLTVV.

The DNA for the CDR3 is TGTGCCAGCAGCCCAGGAGCTAGCGGGAGCCACGAGCAGTACTTC. Its protein is CASSPGASGSHEQYF. The chain recombines TRBV3-1 (or the pseudogene TRBV3-2) with TRBJ2-7; 10 bases map to TRBD2. Germline-derived CDR1 and CDR2 are LGHDT and YNNKEL (reference sequence). CDR3 length equals 15 residues. V trimming: 4 bases; J trimming: 5 bases; junction bases outside the gene matches: 8.

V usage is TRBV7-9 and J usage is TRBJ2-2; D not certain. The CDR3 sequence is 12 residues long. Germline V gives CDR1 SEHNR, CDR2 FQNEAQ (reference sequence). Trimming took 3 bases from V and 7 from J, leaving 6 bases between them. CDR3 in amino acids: CASSLGLGELFF. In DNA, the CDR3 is TGTGCCAGCAGCTTGGGCCTCGGGGAGCTGTTTTTT. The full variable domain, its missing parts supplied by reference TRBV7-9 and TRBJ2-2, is DTGVSQNPRHKITKRGQNVTFRCDPISEHNRLYWYRQTLGQGPEFLTYFQNEAQLEKSRLLSDRFSAERPKGSFSTLEIQRTEQGDSAMYLCASSLGLGELFFGEGSRLTVL.

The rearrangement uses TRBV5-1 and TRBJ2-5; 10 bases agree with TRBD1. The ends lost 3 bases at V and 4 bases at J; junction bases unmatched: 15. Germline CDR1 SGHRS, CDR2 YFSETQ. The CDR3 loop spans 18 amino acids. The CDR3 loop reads CASSSGGSGTGVGETQYF. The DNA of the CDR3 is TGCGCCAGCAGCTCTGGAGGCTCCGGGACAGGGGTAGGAGAGACCCAGTACTTC.

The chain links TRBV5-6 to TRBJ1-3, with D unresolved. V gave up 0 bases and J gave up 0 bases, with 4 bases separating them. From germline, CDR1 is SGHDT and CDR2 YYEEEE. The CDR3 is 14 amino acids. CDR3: CASSLDSSGNTIYF. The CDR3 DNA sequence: TGTGCCAGCAGCTTGGACAGCTCTGGAAACACCATATATTTT.

The CDR3 DNA reads TGCAGCGTTGAAGTTAGGATAGGACAGGTTCTTCACACCGGGGAGCTGTTTTTT. Protein product: CSVEVRIGQVLHTGELFF. V usage is TRBV29-1 and J usage is TRBJ2-2; 7 bases fit TRBD1. Germline loops: CDR1 SQVTM, CDR2 ANQGSEA. Losses at the gene ends were 1 base for V and 3 bases for J; bases not matched to a gene: 14. This CDR3 is built from 18 residues.

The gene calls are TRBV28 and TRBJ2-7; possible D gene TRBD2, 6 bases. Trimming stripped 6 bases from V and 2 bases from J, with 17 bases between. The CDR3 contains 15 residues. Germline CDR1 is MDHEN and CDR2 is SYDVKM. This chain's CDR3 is CASSTPGTGTYEQYF. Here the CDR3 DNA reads TGTGCCAGCAGCACCCCTGGGACTGGCACCTACGAGCAGTACTTC.

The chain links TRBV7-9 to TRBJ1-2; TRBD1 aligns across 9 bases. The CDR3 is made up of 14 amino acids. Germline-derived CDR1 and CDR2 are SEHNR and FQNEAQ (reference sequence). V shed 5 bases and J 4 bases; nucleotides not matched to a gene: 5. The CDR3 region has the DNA TGTGCCAGCAGCCTGGGACAGGGAGGCTATGGCTACACCTTC. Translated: CASSLGQGGYGYTF.

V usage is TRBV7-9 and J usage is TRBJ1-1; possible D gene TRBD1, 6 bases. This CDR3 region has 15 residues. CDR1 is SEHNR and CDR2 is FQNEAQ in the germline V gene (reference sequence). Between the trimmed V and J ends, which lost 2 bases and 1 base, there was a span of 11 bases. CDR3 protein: CASSLLVDRNTEAFF. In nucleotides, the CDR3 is TGTGCCAGCAGCTTATTGGTGGACAGGAACACTGAAGCTTTCTTT.

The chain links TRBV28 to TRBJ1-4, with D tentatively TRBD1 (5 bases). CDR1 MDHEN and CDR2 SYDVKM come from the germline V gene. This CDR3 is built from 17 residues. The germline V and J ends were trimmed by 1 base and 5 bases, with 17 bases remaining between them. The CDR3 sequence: CASSLLGQIFKNEKLFF. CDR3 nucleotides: TGTGCCAGCAGTTTATTGGGGCAGATCTTTAAGAATGAAAAACTGTTTTTT.

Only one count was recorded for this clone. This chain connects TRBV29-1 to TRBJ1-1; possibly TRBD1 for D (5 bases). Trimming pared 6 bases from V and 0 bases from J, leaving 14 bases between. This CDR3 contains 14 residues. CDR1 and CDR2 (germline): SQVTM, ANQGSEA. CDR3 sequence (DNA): TGCAGCGTAACAGGTAACCGAATGAACACTGAAGCTTTCTTT. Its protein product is CSVTGNRMNTEAFF. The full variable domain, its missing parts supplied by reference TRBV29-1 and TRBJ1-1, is SAVISQKPSRDICQRGTSLTIQCQVDSQVTMMFWYRQQPGQSLTLIATANQGSEATYESGFVIDKFPISRPNLTFSTLTVSNMSPEDSSIYLCSVTGNRMNTEAFFGQGTRLTVV.

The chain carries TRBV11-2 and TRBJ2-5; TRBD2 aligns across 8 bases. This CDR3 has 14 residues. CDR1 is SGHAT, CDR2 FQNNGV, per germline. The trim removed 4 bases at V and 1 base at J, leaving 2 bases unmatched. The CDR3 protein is CASSSTSGQETQYF. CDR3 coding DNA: TGTGCCAGCAGCTCCACTAGCGGCCAAGAGACCCAGTACTTC.

The CDR3 DNA is TGTGCCAGCAGTCCCCCCCTGGACAGGGGGGTGAACACTGAAGCTTTCTTT. Its protein is CASSPPLDRGVNTEAFF. The chain combines TRBV28 with TRBJ1-1; 10 positions match TRBD1. This CDR3 is 17 amino acids long. The trim removed 5 bases at V and 0 bases at J, leaving 9 bases unmatched. Germline V CDR1 and CDR2: MDHEN, SYDVKM.

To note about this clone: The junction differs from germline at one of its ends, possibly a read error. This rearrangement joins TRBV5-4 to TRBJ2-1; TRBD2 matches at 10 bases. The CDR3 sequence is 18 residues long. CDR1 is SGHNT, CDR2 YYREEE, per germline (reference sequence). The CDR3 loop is CGYGGSSGRSSSYNEQFF. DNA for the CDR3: TGCGGTTATGGGGGATCTAGCGGGAGATCTAGCTCCTACAATGAGCAGTTCTTC. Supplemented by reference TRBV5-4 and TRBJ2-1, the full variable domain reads ETGVTQSPTHLIKTRGQQVTLRCSSQSGHNTVSWYQQALGQGPQFIFQYYREEENGRGNFPPRFSGLQFPNYSSELNVNALELDDSALYLCGYGGSSGRSSSYNEQFFGPGTRLTVL.

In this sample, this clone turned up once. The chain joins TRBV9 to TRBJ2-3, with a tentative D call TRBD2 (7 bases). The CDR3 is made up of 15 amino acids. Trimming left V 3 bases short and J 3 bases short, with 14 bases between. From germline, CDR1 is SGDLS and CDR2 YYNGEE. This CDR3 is CASSGEGVRTDTQYF. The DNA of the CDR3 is TGTGCCAGCAGCGGGGAGGGGGTAAGGACAGATACGCAGTATTTT.

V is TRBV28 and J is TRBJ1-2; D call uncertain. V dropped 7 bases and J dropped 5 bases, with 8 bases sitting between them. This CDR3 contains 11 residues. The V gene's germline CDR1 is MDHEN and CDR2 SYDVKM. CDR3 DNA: TGTGCCAGCACTAATCGGTATGGCTACACCTTC. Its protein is CASTNRYGYTF.

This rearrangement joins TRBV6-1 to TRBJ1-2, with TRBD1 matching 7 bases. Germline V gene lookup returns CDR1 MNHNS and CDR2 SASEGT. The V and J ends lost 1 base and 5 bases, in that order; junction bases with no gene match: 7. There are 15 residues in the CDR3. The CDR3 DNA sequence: TGTGCCAGCAGTGAAGACTTGACAGGGCGGTATGGCTACACCTTC. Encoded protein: CASSEDLTGRYGYTF.

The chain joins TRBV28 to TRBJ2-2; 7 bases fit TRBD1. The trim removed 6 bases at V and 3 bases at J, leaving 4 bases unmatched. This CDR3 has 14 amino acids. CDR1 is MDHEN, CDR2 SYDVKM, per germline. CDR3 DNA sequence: TGTGCCAGCAGGTGGGACAGCGACACCGGGGAGCTGTTTTTT. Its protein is CASRWDSDTGELFF.

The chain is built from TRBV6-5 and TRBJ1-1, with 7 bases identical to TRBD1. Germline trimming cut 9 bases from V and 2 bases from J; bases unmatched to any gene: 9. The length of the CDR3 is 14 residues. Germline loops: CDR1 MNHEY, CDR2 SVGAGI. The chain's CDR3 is CASRIQGLNTEAFF. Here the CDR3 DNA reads TGTGCCAGTAGAATACAGGGGTTAAACACTGAAGCTTTCTTT.

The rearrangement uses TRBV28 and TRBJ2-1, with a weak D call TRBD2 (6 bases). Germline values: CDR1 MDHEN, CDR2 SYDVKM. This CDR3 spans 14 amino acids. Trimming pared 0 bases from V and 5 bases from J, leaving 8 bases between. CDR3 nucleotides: TGTGCCAGCAGTTTATGGGGAGGTAACAATGAGCAGTTCTTC. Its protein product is CASSLWGGNNEQFF.